Each of the 4 T cell receptor beta chains below was sequenced from the same sample in a study of T cells in Graves' hyperthyroidism and ophthalmopathy. The source material, RNA transcripts, was used to amplify TCR beta CDR3 regions. The HTBI primer set drove a first-round RT-PCR of the TCR CDR3. MiXCR, applied by TCRdb to the multiplex PCR reads, yields one record per CDR3 protein. Among approximately 150,000 distinct CDR3 sequences listed, 9.4% were seen once. Material for sequencing was blood. Receptors were obtained from a woman under 30 with Graves' hyperthyroidism that later progressed to Graves' ophthalmopathy.

This clonotype has ten or more counts. This chain uses TRBV3-1 with TRBJ1-5, with no clear D. Trimming removed 3 bases from V and 3 bases from J, with 6 bases in between. CDR1 and CDR2 (germline): LGHDT, YNNKEL (reference sequence). The CDR3 is 13 residues long. The CDR3 region is CASSQGINQPQHF. The CDR3 DNA reads TGTGCCAGCAGCCAGGGTATCAATCAGCCCCAGCATTTT.

Only a few counts were recorded for this clonotype. The CDR3 here is CASSSTLNTGELFF. For the CDR3, the DNA is TGCGCCAGCAGCTCAACTTTAAATACCGGGGAGCTGTTTTTT. The V and J genes are TRBV5-1 and TRBJ2-2, with D unresolved. Deletions cut 3 bases from V and 5 bases from J, with 11 bases between. Germline V gives CDR1 SGHRS, CDR2 YFSETQ. This CDR3 comprises 14 residues.

In this sample, this clonotype turned up many times. This chain uses TRBV6-1 with TRBJ1-3; 9 nucleotides match TRBD1. After removal of 6 bases from V and 7 bases from J, the junction contained 7 bases not matched to a gene. The length of the CDR3 is 14 residues. The V gene's germline CDR1 is MNHNS and CDR2 SASEGT. DNA of the CDR3: TGTGCCAGCAGGACAGGGGGGACGGACAACACCATATATTTT. The encoded protein is CASRTGGTDNTIYF.

This clonotype has a count of ten or more. The chain couples TRBV12-3 or TRBV12-4 to TRBJ2-7; 8 bases agree with TRBD2. V lost 5 bases to trimming and J lost 2 bases; unmatched junction nucleotides: 5. This CDR3 contains 14 residues. The CDR3 nucleotides read TGTGCCAGCAGTCGCACTAGCGGAACCTACGAGCAGTACTTC. Translation gives CASSRTSGTYEQYF.